These T cell receptor beta chains were read from a single sample in a study of identifying expanded T cells in peripheral blood. Sequencing was performed with immunoSEQ multiplex PCR; in TCRdb, only in-frame clones are kept and a portion is missing. Among around 94,000 clones listed, approximately 88% were seen once. The sequencing input was blood. The receptors derive from a person aged 18 to 70 in good health. The CDR3 runs from the conserved cysteine through the conserved F or W. A D gene is named only where the DNA matches it firmly. Clone size is given for some rows only: seen once, a few or many times, or a class if the clone is expanded.

D	V	J	size	DNA	CDR3
-	TRBV7-9	TRBJ1-1	-	TGTGCCAGCAGCCCCCGGACGGGTAACACTGAAGCTTTCTTT	CASSPRTGNTEAFF
-	TRBV14	TRBJ1-4	-	TGTGCCAGCAGCCAAGACTACCTCGACGGACTGTTTTTT	CASSQDYLDGLFF
TRBD1	TRBV27	TRBJ1-4	many	TGTGCCAGCCGGGACAGGGGGGATGAAAAACTGTTTTTT	CASRDRGDEKLFF
TRBD1	TRBV9	TRBJ1-6	-	TGTGCCAGCAGCGTAGAGGGACAGCAGCATTCACCCCTCCACTTT	CASSVEGQQHSPLHF
TRBD1	TRBV30	TRBJ1-1	-	TGTGCCTGGGGCTCTGGTCGGACAGGGGATGCTTTCTTT	CAWGSGRTGDAFF
TRBD1	TRBV6-6	TRBJ2-3	-	TGTGCCAGCAGCGACAGGGGGCGCAGAGATACGCAGTATTTT	CASSDRGRRDTQYF
-	TRBV21-1	TRBJ2-7	-	TGTGCCAGCACCTACAGGGACAGTGTCTCCTACGAGCAGTACTTC	CASTYRDSVSYEQYF
-	TRBV7-9	TRBJ2-7	-	TGTGCCAGCAGCTTAGGAGCAGGGGTTACCCTCTTCGAGCAGTACTTC	CASSLGAGVTLFEQYF
TRBD1	TRBV18	TRBJ1-1	-	TGTGCCAGCTCACCAAGTCGCGGACAGGGCGGCACTGAAGCTTTCTTT	CASSPSRGQGGTEAFF
-	TRBV6-4	TRBJ2-3	-	TGTGCCAGCAGTGACTCGGGGGGAGATACGCAGTATTTT	CASSDSGGDTQYF
-	TRBV11-2	TRBJ1-1	-	TGTGCCAGCAGCTTAGGGCAGGGTGCTGAAGCTTTCTTT	CASSLGQGAEAFF
-	TRBV7-3	TRBJ1-3	-	TGTGCCAGCAGCTTAAAATCCCGGGAGCAGACCTCTGGAAACACCATATATTTT	CASSLKSREQTSGNTIYF
-	TRBV27	TRBJ2-5	-	TGTGCCAGCAGCCCCCGGCAGTACCAAGAGACCCAGTACTTC	CASSPRQYQETQYF
-	TRBV11-2	TRBJ1-1	-	TGTGCCAGCAGCTTAGGGACAGTCACTGAAGCTTTCTTT	CASSLGTVTEAFF
-	TRBV6-5	TRBJ1-1	-	TGTGCCAGCAGAACACAAGGGAAACTGAACACTGAAGCTTTCTTT	CASRTQGKLNTEAFF
-	TRBV9	TRBJ1-1	-	TGTGCCAGCAGCGTAGGTAATCGGGGGGAAGGCACTGAAGCTTTCTTT	CASSVGNRGEGTEAFF
TRBD1	TRBV5-1	TRBJ2-5	-	TGCGCCAGTGGGACAGAGCAAGAGACCCAGTACTTC	CASGTEQETQYF
TRBD1	TRBV5-6	TRBJ2-3	-	TGTGCCAGCAGTCCTACAGGGGGCGAAGGCACAGATACGCAGTATTTT	CASSPTGGEGTDTQYF
TRBD2	TRBV5-1	TRBJ2-1	-	TGCGCCAGCACCGGACTAGCGGGGACAAGTAATGAGCAGTTCTTC	CASTGLAGTSNEQFF
-	TRBV6-5	TRBJ2-1	-	TGTGCCACCGCCGCACCGGGCCAGTGGAATGAGCAGTTCTTC	CATAAPGQWNEQFF
-	TRBV7-8	TRBJ2-1	-	TGTGCCAGCAGCTCGCTAGTGGTTGAGCAGTTCTTC	CASSSLVVEQFF
-	TRBV25-1	TRBJ2-3	-	TGTGCCAGCAGTGGCACAGGGTATAGCACAGATACGCAGTATTTT	CASSGTGYSTDTQYF
-	TRBV19	TRBJ2-3	-	TGTGCCAGTAGTAGTAGGGGACCCCGAGATACGCAGTATTTT	CASSSRGPRDTQYF
-	TRBV20-1	TRBJ1-1	few	TGCAGTGCTGAGAACACTGAAGCTTTCTTT	CSAENTEAFF
-	TRBV20-1	TRBJ2-5	-	TGCAGTGCTTATAACCAAGAGACCCAGTACTTC	CSAYNQETQYF
TRBD1	TRBV12-5	TRBJ2-3	-	TGTGCTAGTGCCGGAGACAGGGGCTTATCTAGCACAGATACGCAGTATTTT	CASAGDRGLSSTDTQYF
TRBD1	TRBV30	TRBJ1-1	-	TGTGCCTGGAATAACAGGGGAATGTTGGGCACTGAAGCTTTCTTT	CAWNNRGMLGTEAFF
-	TRBV10-3	TRBJ2-1	-	TGTGCCATCAGTGACGGTAGCGATGAGCAGTTCTTC	CAISDGSDEQFF
-	TRBV4-1	TRBJ2-7	-	TGCGCCAGCAGCCGCGACAGCTACGAGCAGTACTTC	CASSRDSYEQYF
-	TRBV2	TRBJ1-1	-	TGTGCCAGCAGTCTCCAGACAGGGAACACTGAAGCTTTCTTT	CASSLQTGNTEAFF
-	TRBV12-5	TRBJ1-1	-	TGTGCTAGTGGTCCCGACGGAAATAGACGAGCTTTCTTT	CASGPDGNRRAFF
-	TRBV18	TRBJ2-1	-	TGTGCCAGCTCTCGTACCTTTTTGGGTTCCTACAATGAGCAGTTCTTC	CASSRTFLGSYNEQFF
-	TRBV28	TRBJ2-7	-	TGTGCCAGCAGCCTCGTTGGCTACGAGCAGTACTTC	CASSLVGYEQYF
TRBD2	TRBV7-9	TRBJ2-2	-	TGTGCCAGCAGCCGCAGCGGGAGGGAGGACGTGGGGGAGCTGTTTTTT	CASSRSGREDVGELFF
-	TRBV5-6	TRBJ1-4	few	TGTGCCAGCAGCAAGGACAGTTATAATGAAAAACTGTTTTTT	CASSKDSYNEKLFF
-	TRBV2	TRBJ1-2	-	TGTGCCACCCTTCGGGCGGTAGGCTATGGCTACACCTTC	CATLRAVGYGYTF
TRBD2	TRBV29-1	TRBJ2-3	-	TGCAGCGTTGAAGGTCCCATCCAGACTAGCGGGATAACAGATACGCAGTATTTT	CSVEGPIQTSGITDTQYF
TRBD1	TRBV7-3	TRBJ2-1	-	TGTGCCAGCAGCTTAATGGGACAGCCTAACAATGAGCAGTTCTTC	CASSLMGQPNNEQFF
-	TRBV14	TRBJ2-2	-	TGTGCCAGCAGCCAACTGCTAATGCCCGGGGAGCTGTTTTTT	CASSQLLMPGELFF
-	TRBV7-9	TRBJ2-7	-	TGTGCCGTTCGGAGGGGGTCCTACGAGCAGTACTTC	CAVRRGSYEQYF